The T cell receptor beta chain described here comes from a study of beta chain features in type 1 diabetes. Study summary: Sorted cells examined across all samples numbered 107,917,701. Study-level results: People with Type 1 diabetes carried modestly yet significantly shorter TCRB CDR3s in all four CD4+ subsets.

CDR3 size: 15 residues. Germline CDR1 reads MNHEY; CDR2 reads SVGAGI. The V gene lost 5 bases and the J gene lost 3 bases, with 16 bases spanning the gap. Stem cell-like memory, regulatory, central memory and naive CD4+ cells were sorted via CD45RO/CCR7/CD25/CD127/CD95/CD27. Expressed TCRB transcripts were sequenced, since all the RNA that had been isolated was reverse transcribed. Measured with immunoSEQ multiplex PCR; TCRdb has only the in-frame clones, and not every one. The sample includes about 120,000 clones, roughly 17% of them seen just once. This clone was observed a handful of times. No antigen is known for it.

The source material was central memory CD4+ T cells from blood. The chain carries TRBV6-5 and TRBJ1-1; possibly TRBD1 for D (6 bases). The source of this sequence is a young man with type 1 diabetes. This CDR3 reads CASSPVQGGHTEAFF. CDR3 coding DNA: TGTGCCAGCAGTCCCGTACAGGGTGGGCACACTGAAGCTTTCTTT.